The 6 T cell receptor beta chains presented below share a single source sample, sequenced in a study of patients and donors after allogeneic stem cell transplantation. TCRdb reanalysed the RT-PCR reads using MiXCR and keeps one entry per CDR3 protein. The table has 920,000 or so distinct CDR3 sequences, approximately 18% seen once. Sequenced sample: blood, either unsorted or a sorted T cell fraction (not recorded which). These receptors were obtained from a human donor who was either an allogeneic HSCT recipient or a stem cell or donor lymphocyte infusion donor (not recorded which). It is not recorded whose cells these are; they may come from a transplant donor.

In its sample, this clonotype was seen a few times. J is TRBJ2-7 and V is TRBV4-1; no clear D gene. Trimming stripped 0 bases from V and 0 bases from J, with 9 bases between. The CDR3 has 15 amino acids. Germline V lookup: CDR1 MGHRA, CDR2 YSYEKL. DNA of the CDR3: TGCGCCAGCAGCCAAGATGTCGATAGCTCCTACGAGCAGTACTTC. It encodes CASSQDVDSSYEQYF.

This clonotype has only a few counts. This chain joins TRBV29-1 and TRBJ2-3; D unclear. CDR3 length equals 11 residues. In germline, CDR1 is SQVTM, CDR2 ANQGSEA. V lost 5 bases and J lost 6, with 9 bases in between. The CDR3 loop reads CSVRWRDTQYF. CDR3 nucleotide sequence: TGCAGCGTTAGGTGGCGTGATACGCAGTATTTT.

The chain uses TRBV7-9 and TRBJ1-3; unclear D gene. CDR3 length: 14 amino acids. Trimming left V 5 bases short and J 4 bases short, with 12 bases between. The germline CDR1 and CDR2 sequences are SEHNR and FQNEAQ (reference sequence). The CDR3 is CASSLPGGGNTIYF. The CDR3 coding sequence is TGTGCCAGCAGCCTCCCGGGAGGGGGAAACACCATATATTTT.

The genes are TRBV6-5 and TRBJ2-7, with 9 bases aligning to TRBD1. Losses at the gene ends were 4 bases for V and 1 base for J; bases not matched to a gene: 8. This CDR3 region has 16 residues. Germline V gene lookup returns CDR1 MNHEY and CDR2 SVGAGI. In nucleotides, the CDR3 is TGTGCCAGCAGTTCCTTACAGGGGGCGCGTTCCTACGAGCAGTACTTC. This sequence encodes CASSSLQGARSYEQYF.

The genes are TRBV3-1 and TRBJ2-5; tentatively, D is TRBD2 (6 bases). Germline V gene sequence: CDR1 LGHDT, CDR2 YNNKEL (reference sequence). Trimming took 3 bases from V and 5 from J, leaving 19 bases between them. CDR3 length equals 16 residues. The CDR3 DNA is TGTGCCAGCAGCCATGCAGTCGGGGGAGACGTTGAGACCCAGTACTTC. Translated, it gives CASSHAVGGDVETQYF.

This clonotype was recorded a few times. CDR3 DNA: TGTGCCAGCGGGCGACTAGCGCCCAGCTCCTACAATGAGCAGTTCTTC. Its translation is CASGRLAPSSYNEQFF. The gene calls are TRBV6-1 and TRBJ2-1; TRBD2 matches at 8 bases. Germline V CDR1 and CDR2: MNHNS, SASEGT. The CDR3 is made up of 16 amino acids. J was trimmed by 0 bases and V by 8 bases; bases with no gene match: 9.